These 28 T cell receptor beta chains came from one sample sequenced in a study of cytomegalovirus exposure and HLA in healthy donors. The PCR ran on 60 Vbeta and 13 Jbeta primers. Clones were sequenced by immunoSEQ multiplex PCR, and TCRdb holds only the in-frame ones, with some missing. The sample contains over 95,000 clones, 77% of which appear only once. Sample: PBMCs. All receptors derive from a man aged 40-49 years in good health and CMV-seropositive.

This chain links TRBV6-1 with TRBJ1-5; perhaps TRBD1 as D (6 bases). The CDR3 extends over 15 amino acids. Looked up from germline, CDR1 is MNHNS and CDR2 is SASEGT. V was pared by 6 bases and J by 0 bases, with 12 bases between. CDR3 loop: CASRTGPISNQPQHF. The CDR3 DNA reads as TGTGCCAGCAGGACAGGTCCCATTAGCAATCAGCCCCAGCATTTT.

The V gene is TRBV29-1, the J gene TRBJ1-3; D remains unclear. V was trimmed by 7 bases and J by 0 bases, leaving 13 bases between them. The CDR3 totals 14 residues. Germline assignment: CDR1 SQVTM and CDR2 ANQGSEA. Written as DNA, the CDR3 is TGCAGCGCGGCCCAGGTTAGCTCTGGAAACACCATATATTTT. Translated: CSAAQVSSGNTIYF.

This clone was picked up a small number of times. The chain joins TRBV28 to TRBJ2-5; 11 bases map to TRBD2. The CDR3 consists of 14 residues. Germline V gene sequence: CDR1 MDHEN, CDR2 SYDVKM. With 7 bases clipped from V and 12 bases from J, the junction kept 13 bases outside the gene matches. CDR3 sequence reads: CASTELAGAGGEYF. CDR3 sequence (DNA): TGTGCCAGCACAGAACTAGCGGGGGCAGGAGGTGAGTACTTC.

There are a few counts of this clone. This chain links TRBV19 with TRBJ1-6; a possible D gene is TRBD1 (6 bases). Germline assignment: CDR1 LNHDA and CDR2 SQIVND (reference sequence). The CDR3 is 15 amino acids. The V gene lost 3 bases and the J gene lost 7 bases, with 13 bases spanning the gap. The CDR3 DNA follows: TGTGCCAGTAGTATTTCGAGGGGGTCAAATTCACCCCTCCACTTT. It yields the protein CASSISRGSNSPLHF.

This chain connects TRBV7-2 to TRBJ2-2, with 9 positions matching TRBD2. The germline CDR1 and CDR2 sequences are SGHTA and FQGNSA. The CDR3 contains 16 residues. The V and J ends lost 5 bases and 1 base, in that order; junction bases with no gene match: 5. The CDR3 here is CASSTSGGQNTGELFF. In nucleotides, the CDR3 is TGTGCCAGCAGCACCAGCGGGGGGCAGAACACCGGGGAGCTGTTTTTT.

The chain links TRBV7-2 to TRBJ2-7, with TRBD1 identical over 8 bases. Germline values: CDR1 SGHTA, CDR2 FQGNSA. V trimming: 5 bases; J trimming: 4 bases; junction bases outside the gene matches: 10. CDR3 length: 15 amino acids. CDR3 bases: TGTGCCAGCAGCCTAACTGACAGGGGTGCATACGAGCAGTACTTC. The encoded protein is CASSLTDRGAYEQYF.

The chain recombines TRBV7-2 with TRBJ1-5, with TRBD1 as a possible D gene (5 bases). Trimming shortened V by 2 bases and J by 0 bases, and 11 bases separated the two germline ends. CDR1 and CDR2 (germline): SGHTA, FQGNSA. This CDR3 is 16 amino acids long. As DNA, the CDR3 is TGTGCCAGCAGCTTACAGGGAACACATAGCAATCAGCCCCAGCATTTT. Its translation is CASSLQGTHSNQPQHF.

The J gene is TRBJ2-3, the V gene TRBV19; TRBD2 aligns across 13 bases. Germline loops: CDR1 LNHDA, CDR2 SQIVND (reference sequence). The CDR3 has 18 amino acids. The trim removed 4 bases at V and 0 bases at J, leaving 7 bases unmatched. CDR3 coding DNA: TGTGCCAGTAGTAGACGCGGACTAGCGGGGGTTAGCACAGATACGCAGTATTTT. This sequence encodes CASSRRGLAGVSTDTQYF.

This clone was seen a single time. The CDR3 region is CAISELNRESGYTF. CDR3 DNA sequence: TGTGCCATCAGTGAGTTGAACAGGGAAAGCGGCTACACCTTC. The chain links TRBV10-3 to TRBJ1-2; the D gene is possibly TRBD1 (6 bases). Germline lookup yields CDR1 ENHRY and CDR2 SYGVKD. This CDR3 has 14 residues. Trimming cost V 1 base and J 8 bases, with 14 bases left between them.

The chain employs TRBV27 and TRBJ1-6, with TRBD1 matching over 7 bases. The V segment lost 6 bases and the J segment 8 bases; nucleotides outside the gene matches: 7. Germline V gives CDR1 MNHEY, CDR2 SMNVEV (reference sequence). The CDR3 extends over 14 amino acids. CDR3 coding DNA: TGTGCCAGCAGCATAACAGGGGAGGATTCACCCCTCCACTTT. It yields the protein CASSITGEDSPLHF.

Remarks on this clone: Distinct nucleotide sequences in the sample also encode this CDR3. The V call is TRBV7-2, the J call TRBJ2-5; possible D gene TRBD1, 5 bases. The V gene lost 1 base and the J gene lost 4 bases, with 10 bases spanning the gap. The CDR3 is 14 residues long. Germline CDR1 and CDR2: SGHTA and FQGNSA. The CDR3 region is CASSLGGSGETQYF. CDR3 bases: TGTGCCAGCAGCTTAGGGGGCTCGGGAGAGACCCAGTACTTC.

This clone was found a few times. The genes are TRBV29-1 and TRBJ1-4, with D unresolved. This CDR3 contains 13 residues. Per the germline V gene, CDR1 is SQVTM and CDR2 is ANQGSEA. Trimming left V 3 bases short and J 6 bases short, with 11 bases between. Here the CDR3 reads CSVDGQEDEKLFF. The CDR3 nucleotides are TGCAGCGTTGATGGGCAGGAAGATGAAAAACTGTTTTTT.

The chain uses TRBV29-1 and TRBJ1-4, with 10 nucleotides matching TRBD1. V gave up 6 bases and J gave up 9 bases; unmatched junction bases: 7. Germline V gives CDR1 SQVTM, CDR2 ANQGSEA. There are 13 residues in the CDR3. This CDR3 is CSVGTGDSQKLFF. The CDR3 DNA reads as TGCAGCGTGGGGACAGGGGATTCTCAAAAACTGTTTTTT.

The chain couples TRBV27 to TRBJ2-1, with 8 bases matching TRBD1. V shed 5 bases and J 8 bases; nucleotides not matched to a gene: 17. The germline V gene encodes CDR1 MNHEY and CDR2 SMNVEV (reference sequence). This CDR3 contains 17 residues. The DNA for the CDR3 is TGTGCCAGCAGTGGGACGGGTCTGGGACAGGTCTTGGATGAGCAGTTCTTC. Amino acid sequence: CASSGTGLGQVLDEQFF.

This clone occurred a few times. The chain joins TRBV6-5 to TRBJ1-5, with unresolved D. V lost 5 bases and J lost 4, with 9 bases in between. Germline CDR1 and CDR2: MNHEY and SVGAGI. The CDR3 consists of 13 residues. CDR3 coding DNA: TGTGCCAGCAGTCACACGGGAAATCAGCCCCAGCATTTT. Encoded protein: CASSHTGNQPQHF.

The V call is TRBV7-3, the J call TRBJ2-1; 11 positions agree with TRBD1. The CDR3 is 14 residues long. Germline values: CDR1 SGHTA, CDR2 FQGTGA. V trimming: 1 base; J trimming: 15 bases; junction bases outside the gene matches: 8. CDR3 protein: CASSLSGTGGFLFF. The CDR3 nucleotides are TGTGCCAGCAGCTTAAGCGGGACAGGGGGTTTTTTGTTCTTC.

The V gene is TRBV7-3, the J gene TRBJ1-1; D is possibly TRBD1 (6 bases). The CDR3 covers 17 residues. V was pared by 1 base and J by 5 bases, with 20 bases between. The germline gives CDR1 SGHTA, CDR2 FQGTGA. CDR3 protein: CASSLRGAGRGFTEAFF. The CDR3 DNA reads TGTGCCAGCAGCTTAAGAGGGGCGGGCAGGGGATTTACTGAAGCTTTCTTT.

There are a few counts of this clone. For the CDR3, the DNA is TGTGCCAGCAGCGTTCAAGCGGGGGGCTCATACGAGCAGTACTTC. Translated, it gives CASSVQAGGSYEQYF. V gene TRBV7-2 combines with J gene TRBJ2-7, with 9 bases matching TRBD2. Germline loops: CDR1 SGHTA, CDR2 FQGNSA. The V gene end was trimmed by 5 bases and the J gene end by 4 bases; junction bases not matched to a gene: 9. The CDR3 spans 15 residues.

The rearrangement joins TRBV9 to TRBJ1-2, with 11 positions matching TRBD1. The CDR3 is made up of 13 amino acids. The J segment lost 6 bases and the V segment lost 4 bases, leaving 2 bases of the junction unmatched. Germline assignment: CDR1 SGDLS and CDR2 YYNGEE. The CDR3 loop reads CASSKGQGDGYTF. The CDR3 DNA reads as TGTGCCAGCAGCAAGGGACAGGGGGATGGCTACACCTTC. The full variable domain, in which reference TRBV9 and TRBJ1-2 provide the parts outside the CDR3, is DSGVTQTPKHLITATGQRVTLRCSPRSGDLSVYWYQQSLDQGLQFLIQYYNGEERAKGNILERFSAQQFPDLHSELNLSSLELGDSALYFCASSKGQGDGYTFGSGTRLTVV.

Remarks on this clone: The junction does not match germline at one end; this may be a read error. The chain links TRBV28 to TRBJ1-3; TRBD1 matches 9 bases. This CDR3 has 16 residues. Germline CDR1 and CDR2: MDHEN and SYDVKM. As DNA, the CDR3 is TGTGCCAGCAGTTTAATACAGGGGGCATCTGGAAGCACCATATATTTT. It translates to CASSLIQGASGSTIYF.

The chain has TRBV19 and TRBJ1-1; the D gene is possibly TRBD1 (6 bases). V lost 0 bases to trimming and J lost 3 bases, with 8 bases between them. The CDR3 length is 14 residues. CDR1 is LNHDA and CDR2 is SQIVND in the germline V gene (reference sequence). The CDR3 here is CASSIDRGYTEAFF. In nucleotides, the CDR3 is TGTGCCAGTAGTATAGATAGGGGGTACACTGAAGCTTTCTTT.

This clone has more than one count but fewer than ten. The chain has TRBV6-5 and TRBJ1-5, with 7 bases that match TRBD1. CDR1 MNHEY and CDR2 SVGAGI come from the germline V gene. The ends lost 6 bases at V and 0 bases at J; junction bases unmatched: 5. The CDR3 runs to 15 residues. The CDR3 here is CASRPTGDSNQPQHF. DNA of the CDR3: TGTGCCAGCAGACCTACAGGGGATAGCAATCAGCCCCAGCATTTT.

The rearrangement uses TRBV19 and TRBJ1-2; 7 bases align to TRBD1. V trimming: 4 bases; J trimming: 3 bases; junction bases outside the gene matches: 8. The CDR3 has 15 residues. Germline V gene lookup returns CDR1 LNHDA and CDR2 SQIVND (reference sequence). CDR3 region: CASSTPTGSDYGYTF. CDR3 in DNA: TGTGCCAGTAGTACCCCGACAGGGTCAGACTATGGCTACACCTTC.

This rearrangement joins TRBV7-2 to TRBJ1-5, with 7 positions matching TRBD1. The CDR3 loop spans 17 amino acids. The germline gives CDR1 SGHTA, CDR2 FQGNSA. V dropped 5 bases and J dropped 2; count of bases not matched to a gene: 12. For the CDR3, the DNA is TGTGCCAGCAGCGCACGGGACAGAACCTACGGCAATCAGCCCCAGCATTTT. Translating it yields CASSARDRTYGNQPQHF.

V usage is TRBV5-6 and J usage is TRBJ2-5; 9 positions match TRBD2. This CDR3 region has 15 residues. The germline gives CDR1 SGHDT, CDR2 YYEEEE. V lost 0 bases and J lost 6; bases outside the gene matches: 6. CDR3 amino acids: CASSLGLAVEKTQYF. The DNA of the CDR3 is TGTGCCAGCAGCTTGGGACTAGCGGTAGAGAAGACCCAGTACTTC.

The genes are TRBV5-5 and TRBJ1-1; D is ambiguous. Trimming stripped 1 base from V and 0 bases from J, with 10 bases between. Germline V lookup: CDR1 SGHKS, CDR2 YYEKEE (reference sequence). The CDR3 length is 15 residues. DNA for the CDR3: TGTGCCAGCAGCTTGTTACTCCTGCTGAACACTGAAGCTTTCTTT. This gives the protein CASSLLLLLNTEAFF.

The rearrangement joins TRBV7-9 to TRBJ2-1; tentatively, D is TRBD1 (6 bases). In germline, CDR1 is SEHNR, CDR2 FQNEAQ (reference sequence). V was cut by 3 bases and J by 7 bases, with 16 bases left in between. This CDR3 contains 15 residues. As DNA, the CDR3 is TGTGCCAGCAGCTTGGGGGCCGGGACAAGAAATGAGCAGTTCTTC. This translates into CASSLGAGTRNEQFF.

The rearrangement uses TRBV19 and TRBJ1-4; 7 bases are shared with TRBD1. Germline lookup yields CDR1 LNHDA and CDR2 SQIVND (reference sequence). This CDR3 comprises 16 residues. V lost 4 bases, J lost 4 bases, and 9 bases stayed unmatched. The CDR3 nucleotides are TGTGCCAGTAGTAAGCCTCGGGACAGTCTTAATGAAAAACTGTTTTTT. Translation gives CASSKPRDSLNEKLFF.